This T cell receptor (beta chain) was found in a study of T-cell reconstitution after alpha-beta-depleted transplantation in children. Unique molecular identifiers were incorporated into the prepared TCRbeta library. TCRdb redid the calling of the PCR reads with MiXCR, one entry per CDR3 protein. Here the sample spans 250,000 to 350,000 distinct CDR3 sequences, roughly 21% being singletons. On this clonotype itself: Its target is unknown.

Study-wide points: Expanded graft clones, several hundred of them, were reportedly the source of alpha-beta T cells about two months after transplant. Once a year had passed after transplant, T-cell counts and diversity came mostly from newly produced T cells. High day-60 TCRbeta diversity in some patients came from surviving recipient T cells and thymic progenitors.

Deletions cut 6 bases from V and 1 base from J, with 15 bases between. CDR1 and CDR2 (germline): MNHEY, SVGAGI. The length of the CDR3 is 15 residues. The chain has TRBV6-5 and TRBJ1-1; D is ambiguous. This clonotype was obtained from a male patient younger than 18 who had a stem cell transplant for acute lymphoblastic leukemia, so the T cells may come from the graft donor. The sequences come from PBMCs, mostly from graft donor cells, collected 180 days after TCRalphabeta/CD19-depleted stem cell transplant. CDR3 in DNA: TGTGCCAGCAGATATGGAGGGTCGGGGAACACTGAAGCTTTCTTT. Translating gives CASRYGGSGNTEAFF.